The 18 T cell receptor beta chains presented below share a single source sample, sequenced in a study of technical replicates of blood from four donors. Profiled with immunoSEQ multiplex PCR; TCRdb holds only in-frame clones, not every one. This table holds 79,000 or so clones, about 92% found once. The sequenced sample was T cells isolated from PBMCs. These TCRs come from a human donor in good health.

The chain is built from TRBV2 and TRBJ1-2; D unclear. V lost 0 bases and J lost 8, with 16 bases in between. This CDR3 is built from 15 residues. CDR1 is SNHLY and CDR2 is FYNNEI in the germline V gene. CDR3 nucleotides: TGTGCCAGCAGTGAAGCGCTCTATTCGGGGAACGGCTACACCTTC. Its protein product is CASSEALYSGNGYTF.

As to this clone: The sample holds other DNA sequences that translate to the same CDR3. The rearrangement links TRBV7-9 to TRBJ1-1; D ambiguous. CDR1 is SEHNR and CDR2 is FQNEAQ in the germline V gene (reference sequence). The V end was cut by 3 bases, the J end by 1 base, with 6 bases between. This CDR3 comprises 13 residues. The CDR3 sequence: CASSFNRNTEAFF. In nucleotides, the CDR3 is TGTGCCAGCAGCTTCAACAGGAACACTGAAGCTTTCTTT.

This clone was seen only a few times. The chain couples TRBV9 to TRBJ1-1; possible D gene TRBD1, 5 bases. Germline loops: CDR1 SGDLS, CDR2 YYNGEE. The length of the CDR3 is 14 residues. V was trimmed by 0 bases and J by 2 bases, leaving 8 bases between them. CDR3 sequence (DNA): TGTGCCAGCAGCGTAGGAGACAGAAACACTGAAGCTTTCTTT. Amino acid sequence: CASSVGDRNTEAFF.

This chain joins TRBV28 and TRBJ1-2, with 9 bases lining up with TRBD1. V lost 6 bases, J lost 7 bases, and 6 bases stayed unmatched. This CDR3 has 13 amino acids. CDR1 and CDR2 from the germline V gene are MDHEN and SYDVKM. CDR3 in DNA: TGTGCCAGCAGCGGAGGGACAGGGAGTGGCTACACCTTC. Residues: CASSGGTGSGYTF.

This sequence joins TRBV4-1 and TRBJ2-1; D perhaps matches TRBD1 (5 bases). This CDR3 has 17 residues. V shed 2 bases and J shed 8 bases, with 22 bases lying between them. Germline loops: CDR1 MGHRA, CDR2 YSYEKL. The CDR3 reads CASSQRVRAGYGDEQFF. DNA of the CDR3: TGCGCCAGCAGCCAAAGGGTTCGGGCAGGGTATGGCGATGAGCAGTTCTTC.

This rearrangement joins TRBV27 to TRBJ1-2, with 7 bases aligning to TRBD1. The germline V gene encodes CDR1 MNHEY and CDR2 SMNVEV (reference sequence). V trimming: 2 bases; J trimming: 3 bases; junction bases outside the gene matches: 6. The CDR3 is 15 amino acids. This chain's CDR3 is CASSLRAGGDYGYTF. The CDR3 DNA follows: TGTGCCAGCAGTTTAAGGGCAGGGGGTGACTATGGCTACACCTTC.

Written as DNA, the CDR3 is TGCGCCAGCACCAGGGGAAACAATCAGCCCCAGCATTTT. This encodes CASTRGNNQPQHF. The chain carries TRBV10-2 and TRBJ1-5, with a weak D call TRBD1 (6 bases). Germline-derived CDR1 and CDR2 are WSHSY and SAAADI. V lost 7 bases to trimming and J lost 3 bases, with 10 bases between them. The CDR3 sequence is 13 residues long.

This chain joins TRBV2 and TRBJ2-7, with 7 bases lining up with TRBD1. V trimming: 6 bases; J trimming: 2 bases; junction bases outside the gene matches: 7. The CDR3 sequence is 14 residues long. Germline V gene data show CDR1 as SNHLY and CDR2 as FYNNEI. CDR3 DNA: TGTGCCAGCAGGGAACAGGGGTGGGCCTACGAGCAGTACTTC. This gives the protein CASREQGWAYEQYF.

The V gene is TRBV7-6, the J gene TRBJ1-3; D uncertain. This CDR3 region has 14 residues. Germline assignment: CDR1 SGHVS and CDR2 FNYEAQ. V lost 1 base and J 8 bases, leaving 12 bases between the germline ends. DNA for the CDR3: TGTGCCAGCAGCTTAGTTCGCGGCGGGGACACCATATATTTT. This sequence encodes CASSLVRGGDTIYF.

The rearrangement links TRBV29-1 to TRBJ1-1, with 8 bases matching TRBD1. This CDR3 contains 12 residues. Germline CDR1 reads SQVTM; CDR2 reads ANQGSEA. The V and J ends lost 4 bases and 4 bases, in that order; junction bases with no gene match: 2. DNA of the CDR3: TGCAGCGTTGGACAGGGGCCCACTGAAGCTTTCTTT. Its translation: CSVGQGPTEAFF.

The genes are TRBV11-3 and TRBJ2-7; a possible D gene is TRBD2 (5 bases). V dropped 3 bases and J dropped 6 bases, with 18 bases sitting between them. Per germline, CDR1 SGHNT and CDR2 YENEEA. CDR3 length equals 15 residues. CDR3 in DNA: TGTGCCAGCAGCTTGTACCGGGCTAGCCTGAGCGAGCAGTACTTC. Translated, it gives CASSLYRASLSEQYF.

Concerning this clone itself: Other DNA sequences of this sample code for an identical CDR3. In DNA, the CDR3 is TGTGCCAGCAGCTCCGGGACAGGGGTATACGAGCAGTACTTC. This gives the protein CASSSGTGVYEQYF. The rearrangement links TRBV11-3 to TRBJ2-7; 10 bases line up with TRBD1. V lost 4 bases to trimming and J lost 4 bases; unmatched junction nucleotides: 4. The CDR3 contains 14 residues. CDR1 and CDR2 (germline): SGHNT, YENEEA. Full variable domain (outside the CDR3, taken from reference TRBV11-3 and TRBJ2-7): EAGVVQSPRYKIIEKKQPVAFWCNPISGHNTLYWYLQNLGQGPELLIRYENEEAVDDSQLPKDRFSAERLKGVDSTLKIQPAELGDSAVYLCASSSGTGVYEQYFGPGTRLTVT.

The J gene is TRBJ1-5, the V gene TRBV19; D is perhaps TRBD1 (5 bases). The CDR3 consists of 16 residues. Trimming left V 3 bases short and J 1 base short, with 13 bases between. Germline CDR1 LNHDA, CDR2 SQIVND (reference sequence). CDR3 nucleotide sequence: TGTGCCAGTAGTATGACGGCTGGGGGGAGCAATCAGCCCCAGCATTTT. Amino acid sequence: CASSMTAGGSNQPQHF.

CDR3 sequence reads: CASSLTHRAGELFF. CDR3 coding DNA: TGTGCCAGCAGCCTTACCCACAGGGCCGGGGAGCTGTTTTTT. This rearrangement joins TRBV7-3 to TRBJ2-2; possible D gene TRBD1, 6 bases. Trimming cost V 5 bases and J 6 bases, with 13 bases left between them. Germline-derived CDR1 and CDR2 are SGHTA and FQGTGA. The CDR3 is made up of 14 amino acids.

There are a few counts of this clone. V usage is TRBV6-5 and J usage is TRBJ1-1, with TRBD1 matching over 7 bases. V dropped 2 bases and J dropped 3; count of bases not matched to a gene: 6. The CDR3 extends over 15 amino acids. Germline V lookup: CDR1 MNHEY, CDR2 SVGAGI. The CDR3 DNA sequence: TGTGCCAGCAGTTACAGGGGGCTCATCGACACTGAAGCTTTCTTT. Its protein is CASSYRGLIDTEAFF.

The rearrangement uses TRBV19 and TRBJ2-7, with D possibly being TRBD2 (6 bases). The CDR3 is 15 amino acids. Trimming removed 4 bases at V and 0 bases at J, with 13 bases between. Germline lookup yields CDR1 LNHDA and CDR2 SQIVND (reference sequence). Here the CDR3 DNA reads TGTGCCAGTAGTAGTACCGGGACTTACTCCTACGAGCAGTACTTC. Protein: CASSSTGTYSYEQYF.

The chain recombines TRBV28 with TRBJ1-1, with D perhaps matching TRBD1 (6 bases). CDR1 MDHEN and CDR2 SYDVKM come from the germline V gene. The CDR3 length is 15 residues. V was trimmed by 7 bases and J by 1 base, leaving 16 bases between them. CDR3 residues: CASKVGALGNTEAFF. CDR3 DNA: TGTGCCAGCAAGGTGGGGGCTCTGGGGAACACTGAAGCTTTCTTT.

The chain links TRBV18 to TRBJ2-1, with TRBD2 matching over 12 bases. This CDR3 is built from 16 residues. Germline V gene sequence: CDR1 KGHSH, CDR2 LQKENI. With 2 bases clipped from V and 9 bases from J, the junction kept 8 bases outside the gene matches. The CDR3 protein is CASSPSQTSGSPEQFF. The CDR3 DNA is TGTGCCAGCTCACCAAGTCAGACTAGCGGGAGTCCTGAGCAGTTCTTC.